This section outlines one T cell receptor beta chain sequence together with its context. Its antigen is currently unknown. TCRdb passed the RT-PCR reads through MiXCR, listing each CDR3 protein once. The repertoire holds 630,000 or so distinct CDR3 sequences, with 15% to 19% as singletons. CDR1 and CDR2 from the germline V gene are DFQATT and SNEGSKA (reference sequence). The CDR3 is 14 amino acids. V shed 6 bases, J shed 4 bases, and the junction held 10 bases outside the gene matches. These data originate in a study of response to subunit inactivated influenza vaccine. Regarding the study as a whole: Only a handful of new T cells, the authors suggested, are recruited with each seasonal influenza vaccination.

Sequenced here: PBMCs from blood, sampled about 13 days after vaccination. The TCR sequence derives from a man between 45 and 60 years old who received an inactivated influenza vaccine. V is TRBV20-1 and J is TRBJ2-7; 9 bases are a match to TRBD2. CDR3 DNA: TGCAGTGCGGAACGCGGGGGGGCAGGGTACGAGCAGTACTTC. Its translation is CSAERGGAGYEQYF.